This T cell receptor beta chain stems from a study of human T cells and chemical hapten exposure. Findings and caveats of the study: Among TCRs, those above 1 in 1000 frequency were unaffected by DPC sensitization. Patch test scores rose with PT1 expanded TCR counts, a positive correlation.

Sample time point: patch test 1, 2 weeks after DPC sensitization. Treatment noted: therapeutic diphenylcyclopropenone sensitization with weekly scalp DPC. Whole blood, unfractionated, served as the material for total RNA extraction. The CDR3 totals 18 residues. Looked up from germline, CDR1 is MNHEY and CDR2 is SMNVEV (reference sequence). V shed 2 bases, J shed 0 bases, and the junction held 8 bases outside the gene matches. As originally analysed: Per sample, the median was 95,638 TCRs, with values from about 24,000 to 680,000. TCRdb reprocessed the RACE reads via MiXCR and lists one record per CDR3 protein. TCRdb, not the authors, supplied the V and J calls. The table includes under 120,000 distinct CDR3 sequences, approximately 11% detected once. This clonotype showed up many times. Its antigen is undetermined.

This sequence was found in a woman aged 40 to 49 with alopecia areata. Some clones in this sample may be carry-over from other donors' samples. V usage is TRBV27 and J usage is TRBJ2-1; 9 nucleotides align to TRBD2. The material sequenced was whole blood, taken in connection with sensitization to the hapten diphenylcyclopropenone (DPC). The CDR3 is CASSLPRSSGSSYNEQFF. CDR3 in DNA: TGTGCCAGCAGTTTACCCAGGAGTAGCGGGAGCTCCTACAATGAGCAGTTCTTC.